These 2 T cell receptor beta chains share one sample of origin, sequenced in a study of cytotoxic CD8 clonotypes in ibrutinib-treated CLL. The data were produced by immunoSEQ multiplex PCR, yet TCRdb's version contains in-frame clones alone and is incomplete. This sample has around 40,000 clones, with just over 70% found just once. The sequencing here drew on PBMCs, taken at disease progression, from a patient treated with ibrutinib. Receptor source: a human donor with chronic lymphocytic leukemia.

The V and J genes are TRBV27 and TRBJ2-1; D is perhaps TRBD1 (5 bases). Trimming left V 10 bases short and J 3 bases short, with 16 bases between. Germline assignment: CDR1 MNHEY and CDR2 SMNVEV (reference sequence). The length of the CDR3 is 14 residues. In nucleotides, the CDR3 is TGTGCCACCAATACAGGTGGCGGCTACAATGAGCAGTTCTTC. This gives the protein CATNTGGGYNEQFF.

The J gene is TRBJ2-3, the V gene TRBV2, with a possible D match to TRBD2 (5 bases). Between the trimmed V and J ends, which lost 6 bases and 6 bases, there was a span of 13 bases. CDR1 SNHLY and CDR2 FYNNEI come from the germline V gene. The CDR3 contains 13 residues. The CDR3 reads CASRGLRWDTQYF. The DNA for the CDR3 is TGTGCCAGCAGAGGACTGCGCTGGGATACGCAGTATTTT.